This TCR beta chain was recovered during a study of blood T cell repertoires in COVID-19. Across the whole study: The origin of the acute and convalescent COVID-19 samples was the United States, Italy and Spain.

This clone was detected only a few times. The authors' processing: From reference gene primer amplification, estimates of nucleated cell counts were derived. Only in-frame clones appear in the TCRdb table, and some are missing; sequencing was by immunoSEQ multiplex PCR. The V and J calls and clone size are taken from that table; D and trimming were inferred from the DNA. Of roughly 200,000 clones in the sample, about 78% are singletons; the top ten hold 8.6%. Unmatched junction bases numbered 8, after V lost 4 bases and J lost 1 base. CDR1 is MDHEN and CDR2 is SYDVKM in the germline V gene. This CDR3 spans 17 amino acids.

This sequence was found in a woman between 50 and 59 years old with active or convalescent COVID-19. This rearrangement joins TRBV28 to TRBJ1-3; 9 nucleotides line up with TRBD1. Sequences were obtained from peripheral blood. In DNA, the CDR3 is TGTGCCAGCAGTTCTCTGGGACAGGGACTATCTGGAAACACCATATATTTT. Its translation: CASSSLGQGLSGNTIYF.